This passage covers 28 T cell receptor beta chains from one sample sequenced in a study of T-cell reconstitution after alpha-beta-depleted transplantation in children. The authors prepared the TCRbeta library with unique molecular identifiers. TCRdb independently ran MiXCR on the PCR reads; one entry per CDR3 protein. The sample has a few hundred thousand distinct CDR3 sequences; around 13% are singletons. Here the sequenced sample was PBMCs from the stem cell graft donor, taken from the stem cell graft. All receptors come from a human donor who donated a stem cell graft to a child with combined immunodeficiency.

The gene calls are TRBV7-8 and TRBJ2-7, with TRBD2 matching over 8 bases. This CDR3 has 15 amino acids. The germline V gene has CDR1 SGHVS and CDR2 FQNEAQ. Trimming at V came to 5 bases and at J to 4 bases, leaving 10 bases not matched to a gene. The CDR3 DNA reads as TGTGCCAGCAGCCCCGGGACTAGGGTTGTGTACGAGCAGTACTTC. This codes for CASSPGTRVVYEQYF.

This sequence joins TRBV12-3 or TRBV12-4 and TRBJ2-5; D ambiguous. V lost 3 bases and J 5 bases, leaving 7 bases between the germline ends. The CDR3 extends over 12 amino acids. The CDR3 is CASSLWVETQYF. For the CDR3, the DNA is TGTGCCAGCAGTTTGTGGGTGGAGACCCAGTACTTC.

The chain employs TRBV2 and TRBJ2-5, with TRBD2 identical over 8 bases. Germline CDR1 SNHLY, CDR2 FYNNEI. The CDR3 length is 18 residues. Losses at the gene ends were 0 bases for V and 5 bases for J; bases not matched to a gene: 14. The CDR3 region is CASSEALVASGRRETQYF. DNA for the CDR3: TGTGCCAGCAGTGAAGCGCTGGTGGCTAGCGGGCGACGTGAGACCCAGTACTTC.

The genes are TRBV7-2 and TRBJ2-7; the match to TRBD2 covers 8 bases. V was clipped by 1 base and J by 5 bases; unmatched bases: 7. CDR3 length: 15 residues. Per the germline V gene, CDR1 is SGHTA and CDR2 is FQGNSA. CDR3 protein: CASSLGWGLVDEQYF. CDR3 DNA sequence: TGTGCCAGCAGCTTAGGCTGGGGACTAGTAGACGAGCAGTACTTC.

This clonotype was counted many times. CDR3 DNA: TGTGCCGTCGGACTAGCGGGAAAATCGGATACGCAGTATTTT. It specifies CAVGLAGKSDTQYF. This chain joins TRBV10-3 and TRBJ2-3; 12 bases are a match to TRBD2. CDR1 and CDR2 (germline): ENHRY, SYGVKD. This CDR3 contains 14 residues. V lost 11 bases to trimming and J lost 6 bases; unmatched junction nucleotides: 9.

This clonotype was seen at least ten times. The chain has TRBV5-1 and TRBJ1-5; D is undetermined. The germline V gene encodes CDR1 SGHRS and CDR2 YFSETQ. Trimming left V 0 bases short and J 6 bases short, with 7 bases between. The CDR3 sequence is 13 residues long. CDR3 amino acids: CASSLEGGQPQHF. As DNA, the CDR3 is TGCGCCAGCAGCTTGGAGGGAGGTCAGCCCCAGCATTTT.

The chain uses TRBV12-3 or TRBV12-4 and TRBJ1-6; tentative D call: TRBD1 (6 bases). The CDR3 spans 14 residues. Trimming pared 5 bases from V and 7 bases from J, leaving 12 bases between. The CDR3 loop is CASSPTGFNSPLHF. The CDR3 region has the DNA TGTGCCAGCAGTCCTACAGGGTTCAATTCACCCCTCCACTTT.

This chain's CDR3 is CASSLGTQPEGNEQFF. CDR3 DNA sequence: TGCGCCAGCAGCTTGGGGACCCAACCCGAGGGTAATGAGCAGTTCTTC. The J gene is TRBJ2-1, the V gene TRBV5-1, with D maybe TRBD2 (5 bases). The V end lost 0 bases, the J end lost 7 bases, and 17 bases lay between the germline ends. Looked up from germline, CDR1 is SGHRS and CDR2 is YFSETQ. This CDR3 has 16 residues.

This clonotype was observed many times. The J gene is TRBJ2-3, the V gene TRBV12-3 or TRBV12-4; a possible D gene is TRBD2 (7 bases). With 0 bases removed from V and 2 bases from J, the gap between germline ends came to 12 bases. The length of the CDR3 is 16 residues. The CDR3: CASSLAGGHLTDTQYF. The CDR3 DNA reads as TGTGCCAGCAGTTTAGCGGGGGGGCACCTCACAGATACGCAGTATTTT.

A word on this clonotype: At one end, the junction sequence differs from germline, possibly due to a read error. This chain uses TRBV4-3 with TRBJ1-2; D gene ambiguous. The CDR3 has 14 residues. Germline V gene lookup returns CDR1 LGHNA and CDR2 YSLEER. The CDR3 here is CASIQDGRDYGYTF. For the CDR3, the DNA is TGCGCCAGCATCCAAGACGGAAGGGACTATGGCTACACCTTC.

This clonotype was observed a few times. This CDR3 is CASSTSDREETQYF. DNA of the CDR3: TGTGCCAGCAGTACCTCGGACAGGGAAGAGACCCAGTACTTC. The rearrangement joins TRBV12-3 or TRBV12-4 to TRBJ2-5; 8 bases match TRBD1. The CDR3 loop spans 14 amino acids. Trimming took 5 bases from V and 3 from J; bases not matched to a gene: 5.

The chain couples TRBV19 to TRBJ1-1; no reliable D call. CDR1 and CDR2 from the germline V gene are LNHDA and SQIVND (reference sequence). This CDR3 contains 14 residues. The V end was cut by 6 bases, the J end by 2 bases, with 13 bases between. The CDR3 DNA is TGTGCCAGTAGCTCTACAAAGGTAAACACTGAAGCTTTCTTT. Its protein is CASSSTKVNTEAFF. Together with reference TRBV19 and TRBJ1-1, the CDR3 gives the full variable domain: DGGITQSPKYLFRKEGQNVTLSCEQNLNHDAMYWYRQDPGQGLRLIYYSQIVNDFQKGDIAEGYSVSREKKESFPLTVTSAQKNPTAFYLCASSSTKVNTEAFFGQGTRLTVV.

This clonotype was picked up a small number of times. CDR3 nucleotides: TGCGCCAGCAGCTTTACGACCCACGGGGGCTATGGCTACACCTTC. Its translation: CASSFTTHGGYGYTF. J is TRBJ1-2 and V is TRBV5-1; D is possibly TRBD1 (5 bases). Trimming cost V 2 bases and J 4 bases, with 15 bases left between them. Germline CDR1 is SGHRS and CDR2 is YFSETQ. CDR3 length: 15 amino acids.

This clonotype was detected a few times. V is TRBV5-1 and J is TRBJ2-7, with 8 bases that match TRBD2. V lost 0 bases, J lost 7 bases, and 9 bases stayed unmatched. The CDR3 has 15 amino acids. The germline V gene encodes CDR1 SGHRS and CDR2 YFSETQ. The CDR3 DNA is TGCGCCAGCAGCTTGGAAACTAGCGGACCTCGGGAGCAGTACTTC. It specifies CASSLETSGPREQYF.

The rearrangement uses TRBV12-3 or TRBV12-4 and TRBJ2-5; D ambiguous. The CDR3 is made up of 14 amino acids. V gave up 2 bases and J gave up 5 bases, with 12 bases separating them. CDR3: CASSLQPGRETQYF. The DNA of the CDR3 is TGTGCCAGCAGTTTACAACCGGGTAGGGAGACCCAGTACTTC.

This clonotype has at least ten counts. The chain carries TRBV10-3 and TRBJ2-5; 7 bases fit TRBD1. CDR3 length equals 13 residues. J lost 4 bases, V lost 6 bases, and 5 bases had no gene match. Germline CDR1 reads ENHRY; CDR2 reads SYGVKD. CDR3 protein: CAIRNRGGETQYF. CDR3 DNA: TGTGCCATCAGGAACAGGGGTGGAGAGACCCAGTACTTC.

This clonotype was picked up a small number of times. J is TRBJ1-1 and V is TRBV27; 10 nucleotides match TRBD1. The CDR3 contains 18 residues. In germline, CDR1 is MNHEY, CDR2 SMNVEV (reference sequence). Unmatched junction bases numbered 22, after V lost 6 bases and J lost 9 bases. The CDR3 nucleotides are TGTGCCAGCAGGTCACACGCCGACCAAATAGGACAGGGGGGTAAAGCTTTCTTT. Amino acid sequence: CASRSHADQIGQGGKAFF.

The table lists this clonotype with a few counts. The chain is built from TRBV30 and TRBJ2-5, with 7 bases that match TRBD1. CDR3 size: 13 residues. After removal of 4 bases from V and 2 bases from J, the junction contained 4 bases not matched to a gene. The V gene's germline CDR1 is GTSNPN and CDR2 SVGIG (reference sequence). The DNA for the CDR3 is TGTGCCTGGAACCGGGACAGACAAGAGACCCAGTACTTC. Residues: CAWNRDRQETQYF. Variable domain in full (rest from reference TRBV30 and TRBJ2-5): SQTIHQWPATLVQPVGSPLSLECTVEGTSNPNLYWYRQAAGRGLQLLFYSVGIGQISSEVPQNLSASRPQDRQFILSSKKLLLSDSGFYLCAWNRDRQETQYFGPGTRLLVL.

V and J are TRBV15 and TRBJ2-7; maybe TRBD2 (6 bases). The germline V gene has CDR1 LNHNV and CDR2 YYDKDF (reference sequence). Trimming left V 5 bases short and J 6 bases short, with 17 bases between. The CDR3 runs to 14 residues. The CDR3 spells CATSGRGRLGEQYF. In nucleotides, the CDR3 is TGTGCCACCAGCGGACGGGGGAGGTTAGGCGAGCAGTACTTC. Full variable domain (remainder filled in from reference TRBV15 and TRBJ2-7): DAMVIQNPRYQVTQFGKPVTLSCSQTLNHNVMYWYQQKSSQAPKLLFHYYDKDFNNEADTPDNFQSRRPNTSFCFLDIRSPGLGDTAMYLCATSGRGRLGEQYFGPGTRLTVT.

This clonotype was picked up many times. The rearrangement joins TRBV10-3 to TRBJ2-7, with D unresolved. The V gene's germline CDR1 is ENHRY and CDR2 SYGVKD. Trimming pared 2 bases from V and 1 base from J, leaving 3 bases between. The CDR3 is made up of 12 amino acids. Here the CDR3 reads CAISEVSYEQYF. CDR3 DNA sequence: TGTGCCATCAGTGAGGTTTCCTACGAGCAGTACTTC.

The CDR3, as DNA: TGTGCCAGCAGCCCTAGGTATTCGTCCTACGAGCAGTACTTC. It specifies CASSPRYSSYEQYF. The rearrangement uses TRBV3-1 and TRBJ2-7, with D hard to call. Trimming took 4 bases from V and 1 from J, leaving 11 bases between them. This CDR3 spans 14 amino acids. Germline V CDR1 and CDR2: LGHDT, YNNKEL (reference sequence).

This clonotype came up many times. The chain has TRBV9 and TRBJ2-3, with D possibly TRBD2 on 6 matching bases. Trimming removed 7 bases at V and 4 bases at J, with 22 bases between. Germline V gene data show CDR1 as SGDLS and CDR2 as YYNGEE. The CDR3 extends over 16 amino acids. CDR3 residues: CASGPGTFGISDTQYF. CDR3 coding DNA: TGTGCCAGCGGACCTGGGACTTTCGGCATATCAGATACGCAGTATTTT.

The chain carries TRBV6-6 and TRBJ2-1, with 7 bases identical to TRBD2. The CDR3 runs 12 residues. Germline V gene data show CDR1 as MNHNY and CDR2 as SVGAGI (reference sequence). Trimming at V came to 7 bases and at J to 9 bases, leaving 6 bases not matched to a gene. The CDR3 reads CASNHGGGEQFF. Here the CDR3 DNA reads TGTGCCAGCAATCATGGCGGGGGTGAGCAGTTCTTC.

The chain carries TRBV6-1 and TRBJ2-3; TRBD1 might be the D (7 bases). V shed 5 bases and J shed 3 bases, with 21 bases lying between them. The CDR3 spans 17 residues. CDR1 and CDR2 from the germline V gene are MNHNS and SASEGT. The DNA for the CDR3 is TGTGCCAGCAGTCTTGGGGCAGGGGGGTTGGAGACAGATACGCAGTATTTT. Translating gives CASSLGAGGLETDTQYF.

The V gene is TRBV4-3, the J gene TRBJ2-7; the match to TRBD1 covers 10 bases. The CDR3 extends over 15 amino acids. The ends lost 3 bases at V and 3 bases at J; junction bases unmatched: 5. The germline V gene has CDR1 LGHNA and CDR2 YSLEER. CDR3 nucleotide sequence: TGCGCCAGCAGCCAGGGGACAGGGGTAATCTACGAGCAGTACTTC. It encodes CASSQGTGVIYEQYF.

This clonotype has at least ten counts. V is TRBV6-1 and J is TRBJ2-2; possible D gene TRBD1, 6 bases. V shed 5 bases and J shed 4 bases, with 14 bases lying between them. Per germline, CDR1 MNHNS and CDR2 SASEGT. The CDR3 covers 15 residues. For the CDR3, the DNA is TGTGCCAGCAGTCCCCGACAGGACCTCACCGGGGAGCTGTTTTTT. Encoded protein: CASSPRQDLTGELFF.

V usage is TRBV7-9 and J usage is TRBJ2-3, with D hard to call. CDR3 length: 14 amino acids. Germline-derived CDR1 and CDR2 are SEHNR and FQNEAQ (reference sequence). Between the trimmed V and J ends, which lost 3 bases and 6 bases, there was a span of 13 bases. The CDR3 loop reads CASSFSQRQDTQYF. CDR3 sequence (DNA): TGTGCCAGCAGCTTTAGTCAGAGGCAGGATACGCAGTATTTT.

This clonotype showed up just a few times. V usage is TRBV5-1 and J usage is TRBJ2-5, with 7 bases fitting TRBD2. Germline trimming cut 5 bases from V and 2 bases from J; bases unmatched to any gene: 12. CDR1 is SGHRS and CDR2 is YFSETQ in the germline V gene. The CDR3 sequence is 16 residues long. CDR3 in amino acids: CASSFALTSRQETQYF. The CDR3 bases are TGCGCCAGCAGTTTCGCTCTGACTAGCCGACAAGAGACCCAGTACTTC.